This T cell receptor (beta chain) was recorded in a study of blood T cell repertoires in COVID-19. Study background: Collection of acute and convalescent COVID-19 samples took place in the United States, Italy and Spain.

There are 17 residues in the CDR3. Germline V gene data show CDR1 as SEHNR and CDR2 as FQNEAQ (reference sequence). Trimming at V came to 1 base and at J to 3 bases, leaving 4 bases not matched to a gene. In the original workflow: It was from reference gene primer amplification that nucleated cell counts were estimated. Assay: immunoSEQ multiplex PCR; the TCRdb copy retains only in-frame clones and omits some. V, J and clone size reflect that table, while D and trimming were determined from the DNA. The data contain hundreds of thousands of clones, about nine tenths of them seen just once; the ten biggest clones take up roughly 8.5%. For recovered donors of Cohort 3, there were two negative PCRs, clearance, or symptom resolution.

The chain has TRBV7-9 and TRBJ1-6, with 9 bases identical to TRBD1. Specimen: PBMCs or T cells enriched from blood (not recorded which). This sequence was found in a woman in her fifties or sixties who had recovered from COVID-19. In DNA, the CDR3 is TGTGCCAGCAGCTTAGTAGGGGGACAGGGCTATAATTCACCCCTCCACTTT. This codes for CASSLVGGQGYNSPLHF.